This TCR beta chain was identified in a study of cytomegalovirus exposure and HLA in healthy donors. Whole-study findings and limits: Clusters of TCRs from the first cohort tended to co-occur in the roughly 120 validation repertoires (as a later analysis found). The classifier reportedly diagnosed cytomegalovirus status with high specificity and sensitivity.

The CDR3 length is 13 residues. V was cut by 5 bases and J by 5 bases, with 13 bases left in between. Germline loops: CDR1 MNHNS, CDR2 SASEGT. Sequencing was performed with immunoSEQ multiplex PCR; in TCRdb, only in-frame clones are kept and a portion is missing. The data contain tens of thousands of clones, roughly 96% of them singletons. Worth noting for this clone: What it binds is unknown.

The material sequenced was PBMCs. This receptor was identified in a young man in good health and CMV-seronegative. V and J are TRBV6-1 and TRBJ2-7, with D tentatively TRBD1 (6 bases). The CDR3 loop reads CASSSQGNNEQYF. The CDR3, as DNA: TGTGCCAGCAGTTCCCAGGGGAACAACGAGCAGTACTTC.